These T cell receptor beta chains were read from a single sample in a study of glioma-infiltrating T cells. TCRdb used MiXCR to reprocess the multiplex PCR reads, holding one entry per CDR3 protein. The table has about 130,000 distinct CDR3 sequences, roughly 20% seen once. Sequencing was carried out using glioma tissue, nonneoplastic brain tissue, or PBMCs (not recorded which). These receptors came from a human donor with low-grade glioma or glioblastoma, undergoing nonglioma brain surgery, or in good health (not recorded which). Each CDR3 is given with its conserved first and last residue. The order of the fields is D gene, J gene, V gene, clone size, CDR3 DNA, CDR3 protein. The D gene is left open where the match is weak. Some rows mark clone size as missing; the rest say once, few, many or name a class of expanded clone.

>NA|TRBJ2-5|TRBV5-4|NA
TGTGCCAGCAGCTTGGTGGGCGGGGTGGGAGAGACCCAGTACTTC
CASSLVGGVGETQYF
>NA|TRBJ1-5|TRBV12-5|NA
TGTGCTAGTGGTTGGATAAATCAGCCCAAGCATTTT
CASGWINQPKHF
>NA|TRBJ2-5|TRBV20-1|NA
TGCAGTGCTAGTTGCGGATACCTAGAGACCCAGTACTTC
CSASCGYLETQYF
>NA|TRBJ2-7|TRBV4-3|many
TGCGCCAGCAGCCAAGAACCGGGAAGACAAGGCTCCTACGAGCAGTACTTC
CASSQEPGRQGSYEQYF
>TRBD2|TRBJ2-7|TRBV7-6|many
TGTGCCAGCAGCCTAGCGGAATCAGCCTACGAGCAGTACTTC
CASSLAESAYEQYF
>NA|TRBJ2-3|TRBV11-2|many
TGTGCCAGCAGCTTAGATAGTCGGGAGTTAAGCACAGATACGCAGTATTTT
CASSLDSRELSTDTQYF
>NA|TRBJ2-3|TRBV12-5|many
TGTGCTAGTGGTTACGGTCAGGTGGATACGCAGTATTTT
CASGYGQVDTQYF
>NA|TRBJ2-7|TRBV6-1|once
TGTGCCAACAGTGAATCGCTGTGGAGCTCCTACGAGCAGTACTTC
CANSESLWSSYEQYF
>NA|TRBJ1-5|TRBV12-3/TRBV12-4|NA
TGTGCCAGCGGTTTGCCAGGGAGCAATCAGCCCCAGCATTTT
CASGLPGSNQPQHF
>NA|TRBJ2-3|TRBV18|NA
TGTGCCAGCTCATCTAGCGCAGATACGCAGTATTTT
CASSSSADTQYF
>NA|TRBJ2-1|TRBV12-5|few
TGTGCTAGTGGTTTGGGAGATGAGCAGTTCTTC
CASGLGDEQFF
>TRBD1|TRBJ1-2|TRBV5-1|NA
TGCGCCAGCAGCTTGGAAGGGGGCAGCTATGGCTACACCTTC
CASSLEGGSYGYTF
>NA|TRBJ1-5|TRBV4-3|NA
TGCGCCAGCAGCCAAGGCCGGCAGGGTGGGCAGCACCAGCATTTT
CASSQGRQGGQHQHF
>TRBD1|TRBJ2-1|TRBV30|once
TGTGCCGGGGGACAGTACAATGAGCAGTTCTTC
CAGGQYNEQFF
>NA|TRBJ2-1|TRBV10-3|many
TGTGCCATCAGTGCCGGGACTCTCCTCAACAATGAGCAGTTCTTC
CAISAGTLLNNEQFF
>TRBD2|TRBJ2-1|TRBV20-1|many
TGCAGTGCCGCGGGACTAGAGTTGAAGGAGCAGTTCTTC
CSAAGLELKEQFF
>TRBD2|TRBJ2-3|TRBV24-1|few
TGTGCCACCAGTGATTTCGGGTTTACGCGGGAGCAGAATATCACAGATACGCAGTATTTT
CATSDFGFTREQNITDTQYF
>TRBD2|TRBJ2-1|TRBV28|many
TGTGCCAGCAGTTCCAGACTAGCGGGAGGGGGTGAGCAGTTCTTC
CASSSRLAGGGEQFF
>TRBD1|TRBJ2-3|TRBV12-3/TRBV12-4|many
TGTGCCAGCAGTTTGATGGGACAGAACACAGATACGCAGTATTTT
CASSLMGQNTDTQYF
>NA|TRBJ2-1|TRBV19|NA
TGTGCCAGTAAACCCGGGACATACTCCTACAATGAGCAGTTCTTC
CASKPGTYSYNEQFF
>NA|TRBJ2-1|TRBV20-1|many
TGCAGTGCCCAGGCCAGAACGTATTACAATGAGCAGTTCTTC
CSAQARTYYNEQFF
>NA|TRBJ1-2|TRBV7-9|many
TGTGCCAGCACTGGGGGGACTAACTATGGCTACACCTTC
CASTGGTNYGYTF
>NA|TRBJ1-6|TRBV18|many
TGTGCCAGCTCGACTCAGGAGAGTCCCCTCCACTTT
CASSTQESPLHF
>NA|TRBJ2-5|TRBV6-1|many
TGTGCCAGCAGAGTTATGGGGTGGCAAGAGACCCAGTACTTC
CASRVMGWQETQYF
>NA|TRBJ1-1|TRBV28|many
TGTGCCAGCAGCTTGGGACGGCGGAACACTGAAGCTTTCTTT
CASSLGRRNTEAFF
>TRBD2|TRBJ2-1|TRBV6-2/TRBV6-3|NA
TGTGCCAGCAGTTACCCGGCTAGCGGTACGGCAAATGAGCAGTTCTTC
CASSYPASGTANEQFF
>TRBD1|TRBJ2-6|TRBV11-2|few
TGTGCCAGCAGCTTGTGGCCAGGGGGCAGTGGGGCCAACGTCCTGACTTTC
CASSLWPGGSGANVLTF
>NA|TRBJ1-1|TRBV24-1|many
TGTGCCACCAGTGATTCCGACCGTGAAGCTTTCTTT
CATSDSDREAFF
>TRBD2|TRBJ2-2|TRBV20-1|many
TGCAGTGCACCTAGCGGGACCACCGGCGAGCTGTTTTTT
CSAPSGTTGELFF
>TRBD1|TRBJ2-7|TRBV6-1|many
TGTGCCAGCATGTCGGGACAGGGTTACTACGAGCAGTACTTC
CASMSGQGYYEQYF
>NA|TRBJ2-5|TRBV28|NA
TGTGCAAGCAGTTCGTACAGGGGCGGGACCCAGTGCTTC
CASSSYRGGTQCF
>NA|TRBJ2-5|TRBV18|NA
TGTGCCAGCTCACCGGAGGGCCAAGAGACCCAGTACTTC
CASSPEGQETQYF
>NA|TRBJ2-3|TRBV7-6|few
TGTGCCAGCAGCTTAGCCGTAAGCACAGATACGCAGTATTTT
CASSLAVSTDTQYF
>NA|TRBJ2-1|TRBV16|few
TGTGCCAGCTCGAGACAGATGAACAATGAGCAGTTCTTC
CASSRQMNNEQFF
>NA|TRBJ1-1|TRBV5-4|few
TGTGCCAGCAGCTGGGACGGGAACACTGAAGCTTTCTTT
CASSWDGNTEAFF
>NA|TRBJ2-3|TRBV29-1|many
TGCAGCGTAGCATCGACCCAGCGTGCAGATACGCAGTATTTT
CSVASTQRADTQYF
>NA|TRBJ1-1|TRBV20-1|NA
TGCAGTGCTAGGTGCGGTTTGAACACTGAAGCTTTCTTT
CSARCGLNTEAFF
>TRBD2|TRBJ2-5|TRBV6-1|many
TGTGCCAGCAGCCCCCAAGCGGGAGGGCCGGCCCAGTACTTC
CASSPQAGGPAQYF
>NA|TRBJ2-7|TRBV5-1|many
TGCGCCAGCAGCTTGGGTAGGTTCGCCTACGAGCAGTACTTC
CASSLGRFAYEQYF
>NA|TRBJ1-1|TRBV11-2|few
TGTGCCAGCAGCTTAGAGGTTCTGAACACTGAAGCTTTCTTT
CASSLEVLNTEAFF
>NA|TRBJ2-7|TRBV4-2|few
TGTGCCAGCAGCCAAGATCAACAGCGGACCTACGAGCAGTACTTC
CASSQDQQRTYEQYF
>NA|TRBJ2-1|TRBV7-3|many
TGTGCCAGCAGCAGACCGGGACGGCGGGATGAGCAGTTCTTC
CASSRPGRRDEQFF
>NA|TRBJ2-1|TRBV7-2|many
TGTGCCAGCAGCTTGGTCTATGAGCAGTTCTTC
CASSLVYEQFF
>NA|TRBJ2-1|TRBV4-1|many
TGCGCCAGCAGCTCCCAGGGGGGGGCCTACAATGAGCAGTTCTTC
CASSSQGGAYNEQFF
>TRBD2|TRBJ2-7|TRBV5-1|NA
TGCGCCAGCAGCTGGGCCGGGGTGGGACTACGATCCTACGAGCAGTACTTC
CASSWAGVGLRSYEQYF
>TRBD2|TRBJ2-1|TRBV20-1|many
TGCAGTGCTAGAGGTACAGCGGGAGCTAGTGAGCAGTTCTTC
CSARGTAGASEQFF
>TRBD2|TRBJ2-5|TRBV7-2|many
TGTGCCAGCAGCTTAGGCCGGGACTACAAGCCCCAGTACTTC
CASSLGRDYKPQYF
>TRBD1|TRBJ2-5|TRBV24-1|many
TGTGCCACCAGTGATGCTACAGGGGGCGCCAAGACCCAGTACTTC
CATSDATGGAKTQYF
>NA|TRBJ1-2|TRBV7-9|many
TGTGCCATTTCCTACGACACTAACTATGGCTACACCTTC
CAISYDTNYGYTF
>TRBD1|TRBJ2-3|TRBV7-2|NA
TGCGCCAGCCGCTTCCCGGGACAGGGTGGAGATACGCAGTATTTT
CASRFPGQGGDTQYF
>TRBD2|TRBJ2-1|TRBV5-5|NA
TGTGCCAGCCACAAAACCCTACTAGCGGGCGGGGGGAATGAGCAGTTCTTC
CASHKTLLAGGGNEQFF
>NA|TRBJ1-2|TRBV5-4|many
TGTGCCAGCAGCTTGGAGGCAGACCACTATGGCTACACCTTC
CASSLEADHYGYTF
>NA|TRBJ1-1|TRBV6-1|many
TGTGCCAGCCTACCCAGGGGAATGAACACTGAAGCTTTCTTT
CASLPRGMNTEAFF
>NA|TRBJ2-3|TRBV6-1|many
TGTGCCAGCCTCCCCAGGGGGGGGACAGATACGCAGTATTTT
CASLPRGGTDTQYF